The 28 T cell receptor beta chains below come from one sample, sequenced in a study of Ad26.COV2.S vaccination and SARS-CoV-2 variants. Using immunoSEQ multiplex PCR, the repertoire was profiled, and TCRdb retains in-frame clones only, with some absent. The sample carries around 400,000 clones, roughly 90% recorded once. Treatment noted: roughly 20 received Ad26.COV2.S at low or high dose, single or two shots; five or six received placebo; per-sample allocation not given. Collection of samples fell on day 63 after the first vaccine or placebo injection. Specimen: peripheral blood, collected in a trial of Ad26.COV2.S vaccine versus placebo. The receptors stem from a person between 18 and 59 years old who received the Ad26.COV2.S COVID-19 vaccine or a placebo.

CDR3 nucleotides: TGTGCCAGCAGGGGGAGGGGAGCCGCCGGGGAGCTGTTTTTT. Translated: CASRGRGAAGELFF. The chain links TRBV27 to TRBJ2-2; 7 positions match TRBD2. V lost 6 bases and J lost 6; bases outside the gene matches: 7. The CDR3 has 14 residues. Germline lookup yields CDR1 MNHEY and CDR2 SMNVEV (reference sequence).

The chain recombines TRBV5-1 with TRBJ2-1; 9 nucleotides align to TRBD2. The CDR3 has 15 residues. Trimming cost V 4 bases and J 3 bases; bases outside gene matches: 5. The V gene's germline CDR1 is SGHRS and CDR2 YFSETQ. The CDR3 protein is CASSISGSSYNEQFF. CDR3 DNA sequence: TGCGCCAGCAGCATTAGCGGGAGCAGCTACAATGAGCAGTTCTTC.

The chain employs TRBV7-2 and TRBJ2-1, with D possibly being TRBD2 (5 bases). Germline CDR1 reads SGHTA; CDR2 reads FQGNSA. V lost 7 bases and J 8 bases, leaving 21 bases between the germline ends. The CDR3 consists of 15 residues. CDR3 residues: CASKMRWAGSDEQFF. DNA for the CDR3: TGTGCCAGCAAGATGAGATGGGCGGGCAGCGATGAGCAGTTCTTC.

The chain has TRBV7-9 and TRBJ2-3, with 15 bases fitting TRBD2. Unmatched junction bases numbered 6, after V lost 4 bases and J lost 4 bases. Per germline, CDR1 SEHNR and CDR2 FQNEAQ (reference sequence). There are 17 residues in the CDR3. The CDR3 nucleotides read TGTGCCAGCAGCTCGTTAGGACTAGCGGGAGGGGCAGATACGCAGTATTTT. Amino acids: CASSSLGLAGGADTQYF. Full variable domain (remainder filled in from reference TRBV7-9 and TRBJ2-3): DTGVSQNPRHKITKRGQNVTFRCDPISEHNRLYWYRQTLGQGPEFLTYFQNEAQLEKSRLLSDRFSAERPKGSFSTLEIQRTEQGDSAMYLCASSSLGLAGGADTQYFGPGTRLTVL.

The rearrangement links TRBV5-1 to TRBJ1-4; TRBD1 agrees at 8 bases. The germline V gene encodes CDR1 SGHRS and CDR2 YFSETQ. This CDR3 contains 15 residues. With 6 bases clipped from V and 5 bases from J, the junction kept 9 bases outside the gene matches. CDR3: CASTIFRGPNEKLFF. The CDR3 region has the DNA TGCGCCAGCACCATTTTCAGGGGGCCGAATGAAAAACTGTTTTTT. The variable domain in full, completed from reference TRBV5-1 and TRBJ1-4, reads KAGVTQTPRYLIKTRGQQVTLSCSPISGHRSVSWYQQTPGQGLQFLFEYFSETQRNKGNFPGRFSGRQFSNSRSEMNVSTLELGDSALYLCASTIFRGPNEKLFFGSGTQLSVL.

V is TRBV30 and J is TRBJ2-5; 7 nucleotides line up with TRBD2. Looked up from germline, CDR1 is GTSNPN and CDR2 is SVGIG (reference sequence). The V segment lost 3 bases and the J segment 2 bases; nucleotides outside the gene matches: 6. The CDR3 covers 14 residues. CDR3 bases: TGTGCCTGGAGAGGGCTAGCGGCACAAGAGACCCAGTACTTC. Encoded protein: CAWRGLAAQETQYF. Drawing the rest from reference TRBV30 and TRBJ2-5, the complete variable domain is SQTIHQWPATLVQPVGSPLSLECTVEGTSNPNLYWYRQAAGRGLQLLFYSVGIGQISSEVPQNLSASRPQDRQFILSSKKLLLSDSGFYLCAWRGLAAQETQYFGPGTRLLVL.

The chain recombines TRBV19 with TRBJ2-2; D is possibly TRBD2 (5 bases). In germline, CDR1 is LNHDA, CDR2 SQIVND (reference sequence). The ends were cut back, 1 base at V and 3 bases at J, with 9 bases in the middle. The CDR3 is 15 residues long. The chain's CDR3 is CASSIGGIDTGELFF. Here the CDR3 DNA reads TGTGCCAGTAGTATAGGAGGGATAGACACCGGGGAGCTGTTTTTT.

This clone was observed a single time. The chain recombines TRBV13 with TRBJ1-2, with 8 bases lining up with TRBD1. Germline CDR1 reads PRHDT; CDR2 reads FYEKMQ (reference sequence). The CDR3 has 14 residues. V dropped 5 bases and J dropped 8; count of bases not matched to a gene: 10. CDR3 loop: CASSIGLDRGGYTF. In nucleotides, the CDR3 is TGTGCCAGCAGCATTGGACTTGACAGGGGCGGCTACACCTTC.

The CDR3 DNA follows: TGTGCCAGCTGCAACCATGGCGGGACCTATGAGCAGTTCTTC. Translating it yields CASCNHGGTYEQFF. The genes are TRBV6-5 and TRBJ2-1, with D possibly matching TRBD2 (6 bases). Germline loops: CDR1 MNHEY, CDR2 SVGAGI. Trimming left V 8 bases short and J 8 bases short, with 19 bases between. This CDR3 comprises 14 residues.

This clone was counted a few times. DNA of the CDR3: TGTGCCAGCTCACCAGAGGAGAGGAATTCACCCCTCCACTTT. It encodes CASSPEERNSPLHF. V is TRBV18 and J is TRBJ1-6; no reliable D call. V was pared by 2 bases and J by 7 bases, with 9 bases between. The CDR3 is 14 amino acids. Germline assignment: CDR1 KGHSH and CDR2 LQKENI.

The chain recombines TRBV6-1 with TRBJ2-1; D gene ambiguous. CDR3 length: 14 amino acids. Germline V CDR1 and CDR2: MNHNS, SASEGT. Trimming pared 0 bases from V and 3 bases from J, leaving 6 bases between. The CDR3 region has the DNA TGTGCCAGCAGTGAAGCGCACATCTACAATGAGCAGTTCTTC. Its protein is CASSEAHIYNEQFF.

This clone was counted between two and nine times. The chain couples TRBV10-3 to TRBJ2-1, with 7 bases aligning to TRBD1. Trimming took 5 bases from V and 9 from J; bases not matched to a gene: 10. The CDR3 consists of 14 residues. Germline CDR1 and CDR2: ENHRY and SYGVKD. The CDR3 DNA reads TGTGCCATCAGTAGACAGGGCCTGGCAAGTGAGCAGTTCTTC. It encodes CAISRQGLASEQFF.

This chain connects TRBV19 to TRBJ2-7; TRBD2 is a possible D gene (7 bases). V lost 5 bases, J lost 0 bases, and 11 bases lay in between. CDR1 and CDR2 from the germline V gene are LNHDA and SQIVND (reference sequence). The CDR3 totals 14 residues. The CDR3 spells CASSFRGASYEQYF. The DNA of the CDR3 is TGTGCCAGTAGTTTTCGGGGGGCCTCCTACGAGCAGTACTTC.

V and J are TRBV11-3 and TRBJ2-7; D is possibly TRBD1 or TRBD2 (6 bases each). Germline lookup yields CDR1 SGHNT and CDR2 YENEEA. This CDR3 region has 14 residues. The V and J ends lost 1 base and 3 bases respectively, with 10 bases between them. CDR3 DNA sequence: TGTGCCAGCAGCTTAGGGGGGGACAACTACGAGCAGTACTTC. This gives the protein CASSLGGDNYEQYF.

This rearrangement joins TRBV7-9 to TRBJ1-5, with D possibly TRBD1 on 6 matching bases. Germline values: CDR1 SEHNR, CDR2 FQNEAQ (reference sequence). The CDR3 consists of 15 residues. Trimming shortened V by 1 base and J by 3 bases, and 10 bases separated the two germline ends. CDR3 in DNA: TGTGCCAGCAGCTTAGGAGGGGGATCCAATCAGCCCCAGCATTTT. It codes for CASSLGGGSNQPQHF.

The CDR3 bases are TGTGCCAGCAGCCTGGCTAGGGTTAACTATGGCTACACCTTC. Protein sequence: CASSLARVNYGYTF. The genes are TRBV6-5 and TRBJ1-2, with unresolved D. Trimming stripped 6 bases from V and 1 base from J, with 12 bases between. The CDR3 is 14 amino acids. Germline lookup yields CDR1 MNHEY and CDR2 SVGAGI.

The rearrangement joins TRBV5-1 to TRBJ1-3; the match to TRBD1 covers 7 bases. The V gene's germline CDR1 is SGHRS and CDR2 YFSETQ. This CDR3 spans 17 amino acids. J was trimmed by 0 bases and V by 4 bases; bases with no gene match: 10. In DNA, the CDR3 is TGCGCCAGCAGCGTTGAGTTCAGGGGGAACTCTGGAAACACCATATATTTT. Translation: CASSVEFRGNSGNTIYF.

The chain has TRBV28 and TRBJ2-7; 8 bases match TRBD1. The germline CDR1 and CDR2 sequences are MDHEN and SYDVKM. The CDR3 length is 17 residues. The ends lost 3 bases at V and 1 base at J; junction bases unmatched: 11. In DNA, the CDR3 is TGTGCCAGCAGTTTCGCACCCGGGACAGGCTCATCCTACGAGCAGTACTTC. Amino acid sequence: CASSFAPGTGSSYEQYF.

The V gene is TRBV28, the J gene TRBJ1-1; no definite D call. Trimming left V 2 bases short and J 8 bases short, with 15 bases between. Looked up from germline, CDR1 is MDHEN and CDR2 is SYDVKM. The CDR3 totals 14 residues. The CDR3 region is CASSLNPPITEAFF. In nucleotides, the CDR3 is TGTGCCAGCAGTTTAAACCCCCCTATCACGGAAGCTTTCTTT.

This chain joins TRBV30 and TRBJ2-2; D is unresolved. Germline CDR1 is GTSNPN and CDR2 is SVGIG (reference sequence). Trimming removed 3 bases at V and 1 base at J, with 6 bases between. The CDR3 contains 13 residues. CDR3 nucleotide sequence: TGTGCCTGGAGCCGAGGGAACACCGGGGAGCTGTTTTTT. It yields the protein CAWSRGNTGELFF.

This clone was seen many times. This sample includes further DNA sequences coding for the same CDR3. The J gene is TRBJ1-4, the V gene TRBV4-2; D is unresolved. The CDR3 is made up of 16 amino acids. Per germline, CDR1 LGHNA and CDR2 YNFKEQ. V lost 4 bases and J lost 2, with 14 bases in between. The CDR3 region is CASSRERVLTNEKLFF. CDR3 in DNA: TGTGCCAGCAGCCGAGAGAGGGTGTTGACTAATGAAAAACTGTTTTTT.

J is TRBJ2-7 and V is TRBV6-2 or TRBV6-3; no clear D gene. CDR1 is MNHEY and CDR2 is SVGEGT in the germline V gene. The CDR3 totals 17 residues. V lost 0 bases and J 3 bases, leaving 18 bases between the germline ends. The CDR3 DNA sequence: TGTGCCAGCAGTTACTCGAATTCCTGGACCGTTCTCTACGAGCAGTACTTC. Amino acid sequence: CASSYSNSWTVLYEQYF.

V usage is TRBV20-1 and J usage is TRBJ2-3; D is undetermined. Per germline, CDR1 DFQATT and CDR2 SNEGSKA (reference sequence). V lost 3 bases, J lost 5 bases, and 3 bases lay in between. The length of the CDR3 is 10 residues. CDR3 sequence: CSASLDTQYF. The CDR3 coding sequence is TGCAGTGCTAGTCTAGATACGCAGTATTTT.

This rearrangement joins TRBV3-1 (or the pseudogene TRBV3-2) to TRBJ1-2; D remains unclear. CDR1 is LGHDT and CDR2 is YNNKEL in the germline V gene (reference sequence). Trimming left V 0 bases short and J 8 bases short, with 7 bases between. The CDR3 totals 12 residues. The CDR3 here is CASSQDRRGYTF. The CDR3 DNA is TGTGCCAGCAGCCAAGATCGGAGGGGCTACACCTTC.

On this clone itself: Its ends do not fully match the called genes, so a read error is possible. CDR3 region: CASSPDLLTGELFF. CDR3 nucleotide sequence: TGTGCCAGCAGTCCGGACCTCCTAACCGGAGAGCTGTTTTTT. The chain is built from TRBV6-6 and TRBJ2-2; D uncertain. This CDR3 is built from 14 residues. CDR1 and CDR2 from the germline V gene are MNHNY and SVGAGI (reference sequence).

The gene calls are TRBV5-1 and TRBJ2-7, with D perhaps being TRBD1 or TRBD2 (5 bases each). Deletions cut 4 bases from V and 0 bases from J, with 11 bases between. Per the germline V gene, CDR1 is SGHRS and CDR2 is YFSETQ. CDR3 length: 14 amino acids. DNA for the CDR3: TGCGCCAGCAGCCCCGTGGGGGTCTCCTACGAGCAGTACTTC. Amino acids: CASSPVGVSYEQYF.

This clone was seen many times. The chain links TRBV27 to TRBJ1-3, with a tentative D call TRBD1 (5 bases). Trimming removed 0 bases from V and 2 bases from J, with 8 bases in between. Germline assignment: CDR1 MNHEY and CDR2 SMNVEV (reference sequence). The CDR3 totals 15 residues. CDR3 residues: CASSLSRATGNTIYF. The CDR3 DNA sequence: TGTGCCAGCAGTTTATCCAGGGCGACTGGAAACACCATATATTTT.

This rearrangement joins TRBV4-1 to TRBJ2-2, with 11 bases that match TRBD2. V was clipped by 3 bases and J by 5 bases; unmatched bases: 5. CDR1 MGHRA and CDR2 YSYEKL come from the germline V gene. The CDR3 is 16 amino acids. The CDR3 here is CASSQGLAVETGELFF. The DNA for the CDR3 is TGCGCCAGCAGCCAGGGACTAGCGGTAGAGACCGGGGAGCTGTTTTTT.